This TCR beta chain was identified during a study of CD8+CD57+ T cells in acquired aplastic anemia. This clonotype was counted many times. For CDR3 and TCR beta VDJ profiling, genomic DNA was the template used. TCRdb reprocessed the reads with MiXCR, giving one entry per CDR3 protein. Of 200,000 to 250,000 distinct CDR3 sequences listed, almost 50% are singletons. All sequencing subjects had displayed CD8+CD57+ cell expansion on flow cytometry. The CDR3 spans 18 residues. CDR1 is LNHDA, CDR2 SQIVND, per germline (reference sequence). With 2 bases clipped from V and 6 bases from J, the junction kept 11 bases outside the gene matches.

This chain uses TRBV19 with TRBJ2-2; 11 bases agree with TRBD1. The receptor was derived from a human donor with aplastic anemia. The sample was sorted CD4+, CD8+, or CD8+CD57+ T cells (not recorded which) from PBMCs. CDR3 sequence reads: CASSIRTGGAKRSGELFF. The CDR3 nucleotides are TGTGCCAGTAGTATAAGGACAGGGGGCGCAAAACGATCCGGGGAGCTGTTTTTT.